These 20 T cell receptor beta chains originate from one sample sequenced in a study of T cells in Graves' hyperthyroidism and ophthalmopathy. Amplification of TCR beta CDR3 regions used RNA as the template. The HTBI set primed first-round TCR CDR3 RT-PCR. MiXCR, applied by TCRdb to the multiplex PCR reads, yields one record per CDR3 protein. Among 250,000 to 300,000 distinct CDR3 sequences listed, roughly 19% were seen once. The material sequenced was blood. These receptors originate from a man in his fifties or sixties with Graves' ophthalmopathy.

This clonotype was seen many times. The chain links TRBV6-1 to TRBJ1-1; D is unclear. V was cut by 6 bases and J by 2 bases, with 10 bases left in between. Per germline, CDR1 MNHNS and CDR2 SASEGT. The CDR3 contains 13 residues. The CDR3 spells CASSIEINTEAFF. The CDR3 DNA is TGTGCCAGCAGCATAGAGATTAACACTGAAGCTTTCTTT.

V and J are TRBV5-5 and TRBJ1-5, with a tentative D call TRBD1 (5 bases). The CDR3 runs to 14 residues. Germline values: CDR1 SGHKS, CDR2 YYEKEE (reference sequence). Trimming shortened V by 1 base and J by 7 bases, and 12 bases separated the two germline ends. The CDR3 DNA reads as TGTGCCAGCAGCTTGTTAGGGGATCACCAGCCCCAGCATTTT. This translates into CASSLLGDHQPQHF.

In DNA, the CDR3 is TGTGCCATCAGTGGGGGACTAGCTGTCTACGAGCAGTACTTC. It specifies CAISGGLAVYEQYF. The chain is built from TRBV10-3 and TRBJ2-7; 9 bases match TRBD2. With V trimmed by 4 bases and J by 3 bases, 4 bases remained unmatched. CDR1 is ENHRY, CDR2 SYGVKD, per germline. The CDR3 is 14 residues long.

The chain links TRBV6-1 to TRBJ2-7; weak D call: TRBD1 (6 bases). The CDR3 is 14 residues long. Trimming left V 6 bases short and J 7 bases short, with 19 bases between. CDR1 is MNHNS, CDR2 SASEGT, per germline. In DNA form, the CDR3 reads TGTGCCAGCAGGCCTGCAGGGGAAGTGGAGGAGCAGTACTTC. It encodes CASRPAGEVEEQYF.

This clonotype was picked up many times. V gene TRBV7-2 combines with J gene TRBJ2-5; 12 nucleotides line up with TRBD2. This CDR3 has 15 residues. The V gene end was trimmed by 5 bases and the J gene end by 6 bases; junction bases not matched to a gene: 7. Germline CDR1 reads SGHTA; CDR2 reads FQGNSA. The CDR3 DNA reads TGTGCCAGCAGCCAGACTAGCGGGAGTGTGAAGACCCAGTACTTC. Translated: CASSQTSGSVKTQYF.

The table lists this clonotype with a few counts. The chain recombines TRBV6-6 with TRBJ2-7; D possibly corresponds to TRBD1 (6 bases). Germline CDR1 and CDR2: MNHNY and SVGAGI (reference sequence). Deletions cut 2 bases from V and 4 bases from J, with 15 bases between. This CDR3 is 15 amino acids long. The CDR3: CASSYGAGEGYEQYF. The DNA of the CDR3 is TGTGCCAGCAGTTACGGGGCAGGGGAAGGGTACGAGCAGTACTTC.

Regarding this clonotype: Since a much larger clone is just one base distant, this may be a read error. The V call is TRBV20-1, the J call TRBJ2-7; D perhaps matches TRBD1 (5 bases). Trimming shortened V by 0 bases and J by 1 base, and 13 bases separated the two germline ends. The CDR3 loop spans 15 amino acids. CDR1 DFQATT and CDR2 SNEGSKA come from the germline V gene (reference sequence). The CDR3: CSARDRNRTSYEQYF. DNA of the CDR3: TGCAGTGCTAGAGACCGGAACAGGACATCCTACGAGCAGTACTTC.

This clonotype has a count of ten or more. This chain joins TRBV6-1 and TRBJ2-7, with 11 nucleotides matching TRBD1. Germline CDR1 reads MNHNS; CDR2 reads SASEGT. The CDR3 spans 15 residues. Germline trimming cut 7 bases from V and 5 bases from J; bases unmatched to any gene: 10. The DNA of the CDR3 is TGTGCCAGCACCAAACCCGGGACAGGGGGGAACGAGCAGTACTTC. It specifies CASTKPGTGGNEQYF.

A few counts support this clonotype. V gene TRBV28 combines with J gene TRBJ2-5; D tentatively reads TRBD1 or TRBD2 (5 bases each). Between the trimmed V and J ends, which lost 3 bases and 7 bases, there was a span of 21 bases. From germline, CDR1 is MDHEN and CDR2 SYDVKM. This CDR3 region has 16 residues. This CDR3 reads CASSFPPHARGGTQYF. The CDR3 DNA sequence: TGTGCCAGCAGTTTCCCCCCGCACGCTCGTGGGGGGACCCAGTACTTC.

This clonotype was seen at least ten times. V and J are TRBV5-1 and TRBJ1-2, with a possible D match to TRBD1 (6 bases). In germline, CDR1 is SGHRS, CDR2 YFSETQ. V was clipped by 4 bases and J by 8 bases, with 12 bases between them. The CDR3 is 12 residues long. CDR3 in DNA: TGCGCCAGCAGCCCCGAGGGGGAGGGCTACACCTTC. Its protein is CASSPEGEGYTF.

In this sample, this clonotype turned up many times. V usage is TRBV24-1 and J usage is TRBJ2-1; D might be TRBD2 (6 bases). V was cut by 3 bases and J by 8 bases, with 16 bases left in between. There are 15 residues in the CDR3. From germline, CDR1 is KGHDR and CDR2 SFDVKD. The DNA for the CDR3 is TGTGCCACCAGTGATGGAGGGCCAAGCGTCTATGAGCAGTTCTTC. The encoded protein is CATSDGGPSVYEQFF.

In DNA, the CDR3 is TGTGCCAGCAGCGCACAGGGGGCGGGGAACATTCAGTACTTC. Its protein is CASSAQGAGNIQYF. The V gene is TRBV14, the J gene TRBJ2-4, with 9 bases identical to TRBD1. From germline, CDR1 is SGHDN and CDR2 FVKESK. The CDR3 totals 14 residues. Unmatched junction bases numbered 6, after V lost 5 bases and J lost 7 bases.

The chain is built from TRBV7-9 and TRBJ2-2, with D possibly TRBD1 on 5 matching bases. The ends were cut back, 3 bases at V and 5 bases at J, with 16 bases in the middle. Per germline, CDR1 SEHNR and CDR2 FQNEAQ (reference sequence). The CDR3 is made up of 16 amino acids. The CDR3 region is CASSFTRGVYTGELFF. Written as DNA, the CDR3 is TGTGCCAGCAGCTTTACAAGGGGCGTGTATACCGGGGAGCTGTTTTTT.

This clonotype turned up a few times. The chain links TRBV3-1 to TRBJ2-1, with 7 bases matching TRBD2. Germline assignment: CDR1 LGHDT and CDR2 YNNKEL (reference sequence). This CDR3 is 15 amino acids long. J gave up 5 bases and V 3 bases, and 7 bases lay outside the gene matches. CDR3 DNA sequence: TGTGCCAGCAGCCATGGCGGGAGACCAAACAATGAGCAGTTCTTC. Encoded protein: CASSHGGRPNNEQFF.

This clonotype has only a few counts. This chain connects TRBV5-6 to TRBJ2-7; TRBD1 is a possible D gene (6 bases). The CDR3 is 16 amino acids. The germline V and J ends were trimmed by 4 bases and 7 bases, with 24 bases remaining between them. Germline lookup yields CDR1 SGHDT and CDR2 YYEEEE. The CDR3 bases are TGTGCCAGCAGCGCTGACAAGGGGGACACGGTGGTGGAGCAGTACTTC. The encoded protein is CASSADKGDTVVEQYF.

In its sample, this clonotype was seen many times. The chain links TRBV20-1 to TRBJ2-1, with 9 bases that match TRBD1. Germline V gives CDR1 DFQATT, CDR2 SNEGSKA (reference sequence). CDR3 length: 14 amino acids. V was clipped by 4 bases and J by 7 bases; unmatched bases: 8. This CDR3 reads CSAKVGTGRNEQFF. DNA for the CDR3: TGCAGTGCTAAGGTCGGGACAGGGAGGAATGAGCAGTTCTTC.

There are a few counts of this clonotype. This rearrangement joins TRBV20-1 to TRBJ1-2, with a weak D call TRBD1 (6 bases). Germline V gene lookup returns CDR1 DFQATT and CDR2 SNEGSKA (reference sequence). V was shortened by 3 bases and J by 1 base, with 9 bases between the two germline ends. This CDR3 has 13 amino acids. DNA of the CDR3: TGCAGTGCTAGGGACAGACTTAACTATGGCTACACCTTC. Its translation: CSARDRLNYGYTF.

This clonotype was recorded many times. The rearrangement joins TRBV27 to TRBJ2-1; 14 positions match TRBD2. Germline V gene sequence: CDR1 MNHEY, CDR2 SMNVEV (reference sequence). J gave up 9 bases and V 6 bases, and 7 bases lay outside the gene matches. This CDR3 has 15 amino acids. CDR3 sequence reads: CASSPGLAGVGEQFF. Written as DNA, the CDR3 is TGTGCCAGCAGCCCGGGACTAGCGGGAGTTGGTGAGCAGTTCTTC.

The chain joins TRBV5-6 to TRBJ1-1, with TRBD1 matching 9 bases. The V gene's germline CDR1 is SGHDT and CDR2 YYEEEE. J lost 3 bases, V lost 2 bases, and 11 bases had no gene match. The CDR3 has 17 residues. CDR3 residues: CASSFSPGQGRHTEAFF. CDR3 nucleotide sequence: TGTGCCAGCAGCTTTTCACCGGGACAGGGACGTCACACTGAAGCTTTCTTT.

This clonotype was seen many times. The V and J genes are TRBV29-1 and TRBJ2-3; 8 bases are shared with TRBD2. The junction had 1 base not matched to a gene; V was cut back by 2 bases and J by 0 bases. The germline V gene encodes CDR1 SQVTM and CDR2 ANQGSEA. The CDR3 length is 14 residues. The CDR3 coding sequence is TGCAGCGTTGAACCTAGCGGGAGCACAGATACGCAGTATTTT. The encoded protein is CSVEPSGSTDTQYF.